The rows below give T cell receptor beta chains drawn from one sample of a study of shared T cell receptors in the human thymus. Method: immunoSEQ multiplex PCR; TCRdb's copy keeps in-frame clones and lacks some. Found here are 600,000 or so clones, around 87% of them singletons; the top ten hold 0.0094%. These same data were also listed under a study on human thymus T cells.

Sequencing used thymocytes. The receptors were gathered from a boy under two years old with a congenital heart defect. Each CDR3 is given with its conserved first and last residue. A D gene is named only where the DNA matches it firmly. Clone size, where shown, is once, few, many, or a class for clones that have expanded.

D	V	size	J	DNA	CDR3
NA	TRBV11-2	NA	TRBJ2-1	TGTGCCAGCAGTCGGACAGTGAACTCCTACAATGAGCAGTTCTTC	CASSRTVNSYNEQFF
TRBD1	TRBV18	NA	TRBJ2-7	TGTGCCAGCTCACCACGAGAAGCAGGGACAGGGGTCAACGAGCAGTACTTC	CASSPREAGTGVNEQYF
NA	TRBV27	NA	TRBJ2-7	TGTGCCAGCAGTTTCCAGTACGAGCAGTACTTC	CASSFQYEQYF
NA	TRBV30	NA	TRBJ1-4	TGTGCCTGGAGTTTTGGCAGGGAGGAGAAAAAACTGTTTTTT	CAWSFGREEKKLFF
NA	TRBV4-1	NA	TRBJ2-3	TGCGCCAGCAGCCTCAAAAGGGGGGGGGTGGGCACAGATACGCAGTATTTT	CASSLKRGGVGTDTQYF
NA	TRBV15	few	TRBJ1-5	TGTGCCACCAGCAGAGTGCCCCTCCGACAGAATCAGCCCCAGCATTTT	CATSRVPLRQNQPQHF
NA	TRBV30	NA	TRBJ2-7	TGTGCCTGGAGTGTAAGAGGGCCCTACGAGCAGTACTTC	CAWSVRGPYEQYF
TRBD2	TRBV30	NA	TRBJ2-4	TGTGCCTGGAGTGTACAAGGGCTAGCGGGCGATGGGGGGTCCAAAAACATTCAGTACTTC	CAWSVQGLAGDGGSKNIQYF
NA	TRBV28	NA	TRBJ2-6	TGTGCCAGCAGTGGGGCTGTCTCTGGGGCCAACGTCCTGACTTTC	CASSGAVSGANVLTF
NA	TRBV6-6	NA	TRBJ2-7	TGTGCCAGCACGCAACAGGGACCCCCCTACGAGCAGTACTTC	CASTQQGPPYEQYF
NA	TRBV12-5	NA	TRBJ2-7	TGTGCTAGTGGTCCCTATCAAGACCACAGGGATAAAACCTACGAGCAGTACTTC	CASGPYQDHRDKTYEQYF
NA	TRBV11-1	NA	TRBJ2-3	TGTGCCAGCAGCTCTCAGTGGGATACGCAGTATTTT	CASSSQWDTQYF